One and the same sample provided the 7 T cell receptor beta chains below, sequenced in a study of blood T cell repertoires in COVID-19. The data were produced by immunoSEQ multiplex PCR, yet TCRdb's version contains in-frame clones alone and is incomplete. The sample records around 110,000 clones, around 80% being singletons. Sequenced sample: peripheral blood. The origin of the receptors is a man in his 70s with active or convalescent COVID-19.

The V and J genes are TRBV2 and TRBJ2-1; D possibly corresponds to TRBD1 (5 bases). Germline CDR1 SNHLY, CDR2 FYNNEI. CDR3 length equals 13 residues. V was cut by 10 bases and J by 5 bases, with 15 bases left in between. In DNA, the CDR3 is TGTGCCACAACGTTAGGCAGGGACAATGAGCAGTTCTTC. Encoded protein: CATTLGRDNEQFF. Filled out from reference TRBV2 and TRBJ2-1, the complete variable domain reads EPEVTQTPSHQVTQMGQEVILRCVPISNHLYFYWYRQILGQKVEFLVSFYNNEISEKSEIFDDQFSVERPDGSNFTLKIRSTKLEDSAMYFCATTLGRDNEQFFGPGTRLTVL.

The chain is built from TRBV9 and TRBJ2-7, with TRBD2 matching 8 bases. Unmatched junction bases numbered 7, after V lost 5 bases and J lost 6 bases. The germline gives CDR1 SGDLS, CDR2 YYNGEE. The CDR3 covers 13 residues. The DNA for the CDR3 is TGTGCCAGCAGTAGCGGGAACCCTACCGAGCAGTACTTC. Protein sequence: CASSSGNPTEQYF.

The chain links TRBV7-9 to TRBJ2-5; TRBD2 matches at 14 bases. The trim removed 4 bases at V and 8 bases at J, leaving 12 bases unmatched. This CDR3 contains 17 residues. CDR1 is SEHNR, CDR2 FQNEAQ, per germline (reference sequence). DNA for the CDR3: TGTGCCAGCAGCTCTACCAGAGGGACTAGCGGGGGAGACACCCAGTACTTC. Its translation is CASSSTRGTSGGDTQYF.

This clone was observed a handful of times. The CDR3 coding sequence is TGTGCCAGCAGCTTAAAACGGTCAGGGGGATACGAGCAGTACTTC. This encodes CASSLKRSGGYEQYF. J is TRBJ2-7 and V is TRBV7-8, with 7 positions matching TRBD1. This CDR3 has 15 amino acids. J lost 4 bases, V lost 2 bases, and 8 bases had no gene match. In germline, CDR1 is SGHVS, CDR2 FQNEAQ.

The chain recombines TRBV15 with TRBJ1-1; D call uncertain. Trimming took off 0 bases at V and 10 bases at J, with 9 bases between the two ends. This CDR3 has 12 amino acids. The germline V gene encodes CDR1 LNHNV and CDR2 YYDKDF (reference sequence). The CDR3 sequence: CATSRDGRGAFF. CDR3 DNA sequence: TGTGCCACCAGCAGAGATGGCCGAGGAGCTTTCTTT.

The chain is built from TRBV5-5 and TRBJ1-2, with 11 bases matching TRBD1. Trimming cost V 4 bases and J 4 bases; bases outside gene matches: 3. The germline V gene encodes CDR1 SGHKS and CDR2 YYEKEE (reference sequence). The CDR3 spans 14 residues. The CDR3 protein is CASSTGQGAYGYTF. CDR3 nucleotide sequence: TGTGCCAGCAGCACAGGACAGGGGGCCTATGGCTACACCTTC.

This chain links TRBV28 with TRBJ2-7; 7 nucleotides match TRBD2. The CDR3 sequence is 12 residues long. Unmatched junction bases numbered 2, after V lost 5 bases and J lost 4 bases. Germline CDR1 and CDR2: MDHEN and SYDVKM. CDR3 bases: TGTGCCAGCAGTGTCGGGGGGTACGAGCAGTACTTC. This encodes CASSVGGYEQYF.